This TCR beta chain is drawn from a study of preoperative IRX-2 immunotherapy in early breast cancer. The treatment here: preoperative locoregional IRX-2 cytokine immunotherapy. Patients received preoperative, locoregional IRX-2 cytokine immunotherapy in a phase Ib study. Assay used: immunoSEQ multiplex PCR; TCRdb lists only in-frame clones, some missing. The data hold about 1,100 clones, with over 70% observed a single time. The CDR3 contains 15 residues. V gene TRBV7-5 combines with J gene TRBJ2-1; the tabulated D call, TRBD2, remains unverified against the DNA. TRBV7-5 is an annotated pseudogene. The TCR originated in a human donor with breast cancer. This specimen consisted of normal tissue next to the tumor, obtained from a patient treated with IRX-2 immunotherapy. The CDR3 nucleotides read TGTGCCAGCAGCTTCGCTTTGAGCTCCTACAATGAGCAGTTCTTC. Its translation: CASSFALSSYNEQFF.